Below, one T cell receptor (beta chain) is given with its context. The antigen remains unidentified. The team produced cDNA through 5'RACE using 10-nucleotide random UMIs. TCRdb re-called the 5' RACE reads through MiXCR, storing one row per CDR3 protein. The profile shows around 49,000 distinct CDR3 sequences, less than 12% of them singletons. Regarding time point: longitudinal time-point 1 (baseline). Where libraries were unsorted, they were derived from 2 million PBMCs stored at -80 degrees C. The entry originates in a study of neurological immune-mediated disorders. Findings and limits, study-wide: Sharing of CDR3 amino acid sequences among expanded clones across subjects was absent, suggesting private repertoires in all groups.

V was trimmed by 8 bases and J by 6 bases, leaving 20 bases between them. The CDR3 sequence is 13 residues long. CDR1 DFQATT and CDR2 SNEGSKA come from the germline V gene (reference sequence). The chain uses TRBV20-1 and TRBJ2-7, with D possibly TRBD2 on 5 matching bases. The TCR was taken from a woman aged 40 to 50 in good health. Sequenced input: PBMCs. This CDR3 is CSSGGSPLTEQYF. The CDR3 coding sequence is TGCAGTAGCGGCGGAAGCCCCTTAACCGAGCAGTACTTC.